This T cell receptor beta chain was obtained from a study of blood T cell repertoires in COVID-19. The protocol was immunoSEQ multiplex PCR, while the TCRdb copy is restricted to in-frame clones and leaves out a portion. The sample contains about 110,000 clones, 84% of which appear only once. CDR1 and CDR2 from the germline V gene are SGHTA and FQGTGA. CDR3 length equals 16 residues. J was trimmed by 3 bases and V by 0 bases; bases with no gene match: 3. Source material: peripheral blood. V and J are TRBV7-3 and TRBJ2-3; 10 bases are shared with TRBD2. The sequence came from a woman between 55 and 75 years old with acute or convalescent COVID-19. The CDR3 sequence: CASSLTSGRSTDTQYF. The CDR3 DNA follows: TGTGCCAGCAGCTTAACTAGCGGGAGGAGTACAGATACGCAGTATTTT.